Following are 16 T cell receptor beta chains from one sample sequenced in a study of beta chain features in type 1 diabetes. TCRB transcripts that were expressed got sequenced, as all of the isolated RNA had been reverse transcribed. The repertoire was sequenced with immunoSEQ multiplex PCR; TCRdb's copy has only in-frame clones and lacks some. Of roughly 230,000 clones listed, about 10% were seen once; the top ten hold approximately 0.03%. The sequenced material came from naive CD4+ T cells from blood. The receptors were sampled from a woman between 18 and 29 years old in good health.

V usage is TRBV25-1 and J usage is TRBJ1-1; D gene ambiguous. Between the trimmed V and J ends, which lost 6 bases and 1 base, there was a span of 15 bases. Germline-derived CDR1 and CDR2 are MGHDK and SYGVNS. CDR3 length: 15 amino acids. CDR3 sequence reads: CASRPEGNRNTEAFF. As DNA, the CDR3 is TGTGCCAGCAGACCTGAGGGAAACAGGAACACTGAAGCTTTCTTT.

This clone was found a few times. The genes are TRBV7-9 and TRBJ2-5, with D unresolved. The CDR3 covers 12 residues. Germline V gene data show CDR1 as SEHNR and CDR2 as FQNEAQ (reference sequence). Trimming shortened V by 5 bases and J by 1 base, and 5 bases separated the two germline ends. DNA for the CDR3: TGTGCCAGCAGCCGACTCCAAGAGACCCAGTACTTC. It yields the protein CASSRLQETQYF.

This clone was seen a few times. This rearrangement joins TRBV7-3 to TRBJ1-1, with TRBD1 matching over 7 bases. V dropped 5 bases and J dropped 4; count of bases not matched to a gene: 13. The germline V gene encodes CDR1 SGHTA and CDR2 FQGTGA. This CDR3 contains 16 residues. CDR3 bases: TGTGCCAGCAGCGCGACGTCCAGGGGGGCGATCACTGAAGCTTTCTTT. Protein sequence: CASSATSRGAITEAFF.

The chain links TRBV7-2 to TRBJ1-1; D unclear. The length of the CDR3 is 13 residues. The germline CDR1 and CDR2 sequences are SGHTA and FQGNSA. The V end lost 1 base, the J end lost 10 bases, and 13 bases lay between the germline ends. CDR3 amino acids: CASSLVNAVAAFF. CDR3 DNA sequence: TGTGCCAGCAGCTTAGTGAATGCGGTGGCAGCTTTCTTT.

This clone turned up a few times. The chain employs TRBV5-1 and TRBJ2-1, with D tentatively TRBD2 (5 bases). Germline V gene sequence: CDR1 SGHRS, CDR2 YFSETQ. This CDR3 has 15 amino acids. V was clipped by 1 base and J by 4 bases, with 12 bases between them. CDR3 DNA: TGCGCCAGCAGCTTGCCAAGCGGAGATTACAATGAGCAGTTCTTC. It specifies CASSLPSGDYNEQFF.

The gene calls are TRBV28 and TRBJ2-3, with D unresolved. Germline loops: CDR1 MDHEN, CDR2 SYDVKM. Trimming took off 7 bases at V and 6 bases at J, with 11 bases between the two ends. The CDR3 covers 12 residues. This CDR3 is CASNLVGDTQYF. The CDR3 bases are TGTGCCAGCAACCTAGTCGGGGATACGCAGTATTTT.

This clone has a count of ten or more. This sequence joins TRBV4-1 and TRBJ2-6; 9 nucleotides match TRBD1. This CDR3 has 17 amino acids. From germline, CDR1 is MGHRA and CDR2 YSYEKL. Trimming took 4 bases from V and 0 from J; bases not matched to a gene: 4. The CDR3 DNA reads as TGCGCCAGCAGCCCGACAGGGGGTTTCTCTGGGGCCAACGTCCTGACTTTC. Translated, it gives CASSPTGGFSGANVLTF.

This clone was seen a handful of times. V is TRBV7-2 and J is TRBJ2-1; TRBD1 might be the D (5 bases). The germline V and J ends were trimmed by 4 bases and 5 bases, with 9 bases remaining between them. CDR3 length: 13 amino acids. Germline-derived CDR1 and CDR2 are SGHTA and FQGNSA. The CDR3 loop reads CASSSGLNNEQFF. In nucleotides, the CDR3 is TGTGCCAGCAGCTCAGGGTTAAACAATGAGCAGTTCTTC.

The chain joins TRBV7-2 to TRBJ2-5; the D is unclear. The CDR3 consists of 14 residues. The germline CDR1 and CDR2 sequences are SGHTA and FQGNSA. Trimming shortened V by 1 base and J by 2 bases, and 8 bases separated the two germline ends. The chain's CDR3 is CASSLEVQQETQYF. Written as DNA, the CDR3 is TGTGCCAGCAGCTTAGAAGTACAGCAAGAGACCCAGTACTTC. The full variable domain, rest sourced from reference TRBV7-2 and TRBJ2-5, is GAGVSQSPSNKVTEKGKDVELRCDPISGHTALYWYRQSLGQGLEFLIYFQGNSAPDKSGLPSDRFSAERTGGSVSTLTIQRTQQEDSAVYLCASSLEVQQETQYFGPGTRLLVL.

The rearrangement links TRBV6-5 to TRBJ1-2; a possible D gene is TRBD1 (6 bases). V was trimmed by 8 bases and J by 1 base, leaving 11 bases between them. The CDR3 runs 13 residues. The germline V gene has CDR1 MNHEY and CDR2 SVGAGI. The CDR3 protein is CASGTQGNYGYTF. As DNA, the CDR3 is TGTGCCAGCGGGACACAGGGTAACTATGGCTACACCTTC.

This clone was seen more than once but under ten times. V is TRBV18 and J is TRBJ2-7, with TRBD1 identical over 7 bases. This CDR3 is 14 amino acids long. V lost 3 bases, J lost 2 bases, and 4 bases stayed unmatched. Germline loops: CDR1 KGHSH, CDR2 LQKENI. CDR3 coding DNA: TGTGCCAGCTCACCGGAGACAGGGACCTACGAGCAGTACTTC. Translation gives CASSPETGTYEQYF.

Regarding this clone: Relative to the germline gene, one junction end is altered; a read error may explain this. V gene TRBV5-4 combines with J gene TRBJ2-5; TRBD1 agrees at 9 bases. The CDR3 has 15 amino acids. Germline V gives CDR1 SGHNT, CDR2 YYREEE (reference sequence). CDR3 protein: CASSSRDREQEAQYF. The CDR3 DNA follows: TGTGCCAGCAGCTCAAGGGACAGGGAACAAGAGGCCCAGTACTTC.

Worth noting for this clone: The sample has other DNA sequences that encode this CDR3 too. The rearrangement joins TRBV6-5 to TRBJ2-7; the D is unclear. The V and J ends lost 0 bases and 0 bases respectively, with 9 bases between them. CDR3 length: 15 residues. CDR1 and CDR2 (germline): MNHEY, SVGAGI. CDR3 sequence reads: CASSYSRVNSYEQYF. DNA of the CDR3: TGTGCCAGCAGTTACTCTCGGGTCAACTCCTACGAGCAGTACTTC.

The chain employs TRBV7-9 and TRBJ2-1; 14 bases agree with TRBD2. V lost 4 bases and J lost 0; bases outside the gene matches: 5. CDR1 SEHNR and CDR2 FQNEAQ come from the germline V gene (reference sequence). The CDR3 covers 18 residues. CDR3 in amino acids: CASSSGLAGAISYNEQFF. CDR3 in DNA: TGTGCCAGCAGCTCGGGACTAGCGGGGGCAATCTCCTACAATGAGCAGTTCTTC.

V usage is TRBV9 and J usage is TRBJ1-1, with D possibly being TRBD1 (6 bases). CDR1 is SGDLS, CDR2 YYNGEE, per germline. The CDR3 covers 14 residues. Between the trimmed V and J ends, which lost 0 bases and 4 bases, there was a span of 10 bases. The CDR3 loop is CASSVAGAGTEAFF. The CDR3 DNA sequence: TGTGCCAGCAGCGTAGCAGGGGCTGGCACTGAAGCTTTCTTT.

This rearrangement joins TRBV11-2 to TRBJ2-4; a possible D gene is TRBD2 (6 bases). Trimming took off 1 base at V and 7 bases at J, with 11 bases between the two ends. The CDR3 is made up of 14 amino acids. Germline CDR1 SGHAT, CDR2 FQNNGV. The CDR3 bases are TGTGCCAGCAGCTTAGGTATTGGGGGGAACATTCAGTACTTC. Translated: CASSLGIGGNIQYF. Variable domain in full (rest from reference TRBV11-2 and TRBJ2-4): EAGVAQSPRYKIIEKRQSVAFWCNPISGHATLYWYQQILGQGPKLLIQFQNNGVVDDSQLPKDRFSAERLKGVDSTLKIQPAKLEDSAVYLCASSLGIGGNIQYFGAGTRLSVL.